This is a list of T cell receptor beta chains from one sample in a study of T cell changes during pregnancy in multiple sclerosis. Clones were sequenced by immunoSEQ multiplex PCR, and TCRdb holds only the in-frame ones, with some missing. This table holds 35,000 to 45,000 clones, about nine tenths found once. The material was peripheral blood, obtained in the third trimester of pregnancy. The receptors were sampled from a female donor in good health, enrolled as a control in a pregnancy study. CDR3s include the opening cysteine and the closing phenylalanine or tryptophan. The D gene is left open where the match is weak. Size is omitted from some rows. Given values are once, few, many or a class for expanded clones.

V: TRBV7-9; J: TRBJ1-1; length: 14; size: NA; D: TRBD1; CDR3: CASSRTGGRTEAFF; DNA: TGTGCCAGCAGCAGGACAGGGGGAAGGACTGAAGCTTTCTTT
V: TRBV4-3; J: TRBJ2-5; length: 15; size: NA; D: TRBD1; CDR3: CASSVNYRGIETQYF; DNA: TGCGCCAGCAGTGTTAACTACAGGGGGATCGAGACCCAGTACTTC
V: TRBV7-9; J: TRBJ1-1; length: 13; size: NA; D: NA; CDR3: CAGGGLTNTEAFF; DNA: TGTGCCGGGGGAGGGTTGACGAACACTGAAGCTTTCTTT
V: TRBV14; J: TRBJ2-2; length: 15; size: NA; D: TRBD1; CDR3: CASSGTGFNTGELFF; DNA: TGTGCCAGCAGTGGGACAGGCTTTAACACCGGGGAGCTGTTTTTT
V: TRBV27; J: TRBJ1-5; length: 16; size: NA; D: NA; CDR3: CASTSSTGGASQPQHF; DNA: TGTGCCAGCACCTCCTCAACCGGGGGGGCAAGTCAGCCCCAGCATTTT
V: TRBV7-2; J: TRBJ2-3; length: 15; size: NA; D: TRBD2; CDR3: CASSLRGGGADTQYF; DNA: TGTGCCAGCAGCTTAAGGGGCGGGGGGGCAGATACGCAGTATTTT
V: TRBV27; J: TRBJ2-7; length: 17; size: NA; D: NA; CDR3: CASSSSEAGAISYEQYF; DNA: TGTGCCAGCAGTTCCAGCGAGGCGGGGGCAATCTCCTACGAGCAGTACTTC
V: TRBV13; J: TRBJ2-5; length: 17; size: once; D: NA; CDR3: CASSRTSGDGGSETQYF; DNA: TGTGCCAGCAGCCGAACCTCGGGGGATGGGGGGTCAGAGACCCAGTACTTC
V: TRBV6-5; J: TRBJ1-3; length: 13; size: NA; D: NA; CDR3: CASRGTPWATIYF; DNA: TGTGCCAGCAGGGGGACACCCTGGGCCACCATATATTTT
V: TRBV18; J: TRBJ1-2; length: 16; size: once; D: NA; CDR3: CASSPLKQGEPYGYTF; DNA: TGTGCCAGCTCACCCTTAAAACAGGGTGAACCCTATGGCTACACCTTC
V: TRBV14; J: TRBJ2-2; length: 15; size: NA; D: TRBD2; CDR3: CASSQGLAGTGELFF; DNA: TGTGCCAGCAGCCAAGGACTAGCGGGGACCGGGGAGCTGTTTTTT
V: TRBV12-5; J: TRBJ1-5; length: 16; size: few; D: TRBD1; CDR3: CASGLIRTGDPQPQHF; DNA: TGTGCTAGTGGTTTGATACGGACAGGGGACCCACAGCCCCAGCATTTT
V: TRBV4-2; J: TRBJ2-1; length: 14; size: NA; D: NA; CDR3: CASSHAGPGGEQFF; DNA: TGTGCCAGCAGCCATGCAGGGCCGGGCGGTGAGCAGTTCTTC
V: TRBV4-3; J: TRBJ1-1; length: 14; size: NA; D: NA; CDR3: CASSQEGANTEAFF; DNA: TGCGCCAGCAGCCAAGAGGGGGCTAACACTGAAGCTTTCTTT
V: TRBV6-1; J: TRBJ1-2; length: 11; size: once; D: NA; CDR3: CASRGAGGYTF; DNA: TGTGCCAGCAGGGGGGCTGGAGGCTACACCTTC
V: TRBV27; J: TRBJ2-7; length: 14; size: NA; D: TRBD2; CDR3: CASRATSGAYEQYF; DNA: TGTGCCAGCAGGGCGACTAGCGGGGCATACGAGCAGTACTTC
V: TRBV11-2; J: TRBJ1-2; length: 15; size: NA; D: TRBD1; CDR3: CASRPTAGTGGGYTF; DNA: TGTGCCAGCAGACCTACTGCCGGGACAGGGGGCGGCTACACCTTC
V: TRBV18; J: TRBJ2-7; length: 15; size: once; D: TRBD1; CDR3: CASSAGTGGSYEQYF; DNA: TGTGCCAGCTCAGCCGGGACAGGGGGCTCCTACGAGCAGTACTTC
V: TRBV6-1; J: TRBJ1-1; length: 15; size: NA; D: TRBD1; CDR3: CASSSRRQGDTEAFF; DNA: TGTGCCAGCAGTTCCCGTCGACAGGGAGACACTGAAGCTTTCTTT
V: TRBV7-9; J: TRBJ2-1; length: 17; size: NA; D: NA; CDR3: CASSLPGGAPTVGEQFF; DNA: TGTGCCAGCAGCCTGCCCGGAGGGGCGCCTACCGTAGGTGAGCAGTTCTTC
V: TRBV27; J: TRBJ2-3; length: 16; size: NA; D: TRBD2; CDR3: CASSLRTSGRTDTQYF; DNA: TGTGCCAGCAGTCTCCGGACTAGCGGGAGGACAGATACGCAGTATTTT
V: TRBV18; J: TRBJ1-1; length: 14; size: NA; D: NA; CDR3: CASSPMSENTEAFF; DNA: TGTGCCAGCTCACCGATGTCAGAAAACACTGAAGCTTTCTTT
V: TRBV5-1; J: TRBJ1-4; length: 16; size: once; D: NA; CDR3: CASSLMDSATNEKLFF; DNA: TGCGCCAGCAGCTTGATGGACAGTGCAACTAATGAAAAACTGTTTTTT
V: TRBV7-2; J: TRBJ2-3; length: 15; size: NA; D: TRBD2; CDR3: CASSLSAGEVDTQYF; DNA: TGTGCCAGCAGCTTATCGGCGGGAGAGGTGGATACGCAGTATTTT
V: TRBV29-1; J: TRBJ2-1; length: 16; size: NA; D: NA; CDR3: CSVEGTEGVGYNEQFF; DNA: TGCAGCGTTGAAGGCACGGAGGGAGTGGGGTACAATGAGCAGTTCTTC
V: TRBV7-2; J: TRBJ1-5; length: 15; size: NA; D: TRBD1; CDR3: CASSLWTGVFQPQHF; DNA: TGTGCCAGCAGCTTATGGACAGGGGTTTTTCAGCCCCAGCATTTT
V: TRBV9; J: TRBJ1-5; length: 14; size: NA; D: NA; CDR3: CASSVDSGNQPQHF; DNA: TGTGCCAGCAGCGTAGATTCAGGCAATCAGCCCCAGCATTTT
V: TRBV6-5; J: TRBJ1-4; length: 15; size: NA; D: NA; CDR3: CASSYTDGRGEKLFF; DNA: TGTGCCAGCAGTTACACGGACGGGAGGGGTGAAAAACTGTTTTTT
V: TRBV18; J: TRBJ2-5; length: 14; size: NA; D: NA; CDR3: CASSPPTRRETQYF; DNA: TGTGCCAGCTCACCACCGACTAGGCGGGAGACCCAGTACTTC
V: TRBV12-5; J: TRBJ2-3; length: 12; size: NA; D: NA; CDR3: CASGFLEDTQYF; DNA: TGTGCTAGTGGTTTTTTAGAAGATACGCAGTATTTT
V: TRBV29-1; J: TRBJ1-2; length: 16; size: many; D: TRBD1; CDR3: CSVGIGGTGPTYGYTF; DNA: TGCAGCGTTGGGATCGGAGGGACAGGCCCTACCTATGGCTACACCTTC
V: TRBV4-1; J: TRBJ2-4; length: 17; size: NA; D: TRBD2; CDR3: CASSQGPPLAGKYIQYF; DNA: TGCGCCAGCAGCCAAGGCCCCCCGCTAGCGGGAAAGTACATTCAGTACTTC
V: TRBV28; J: TRBJ1-2; length: 12; size: NA; D: NA; CDR3: CAVRTAPGGYTF; DNA: TGTGCCGTTCGGACAGCCCCTGGGGGCTACACCTTC
V: TRBV9; J: TRBJ1-1; length: 18; size: NA; D: NA; CDR3: CASSVGRGGGFLKTEAFF; DNA: TGTGCCAGCAGCGTAGGTCGGGGGGGAGGGTTTCTAAAAACTGAAGCTTTCTTT
V: TRBV27; J: TRBJ2-7; length: 15; size: NA; D: TRBD1; CDR3: CASSLSGTGTDKQYF; DNA: TGTGCCAGCAGTTTATCGGGGACAGGGACTGATAAGCAGTACTTC
V: TRBV6-1; J: TRBJ1-2; length: 15; size: NA; D: TRBD1; CDR3: CASSPQKGQSYGYTF; DNA: TGTGCCAGCAGTCCCCAGAAGGGACAGAGCTATGGCTACACCTTC
V: TRBV7-2; J: TRBJ2-3; length: 15; size: once; D: NA; CDR3: CASSLATSYTDTQYF; DNA: TGTGCCAGCAGCTTAGCGACATCATACACAGATACGCAGTATTTT
V: TRBV14; J: TRBJ1-2; length: 15; size: NA; D: NA; CDR3: CASSQGAGSGYGYTF; DNA: TGTGCCAGCAGCCAAGGGGCAGGGTCTGGCTATGGCTACACCTTC
V: TRBV9; J: TRBJ2-1; length: 17; size: NA; D: NA; CDR3: CASSGDLVLSSYNEQFF; DNA: TGTGCCAGCAGCGGTGATCTAGTTCTAAGCTCCTACAATGAGCAGTTCTTC
V: TRBV27; J: TRBJ2-1; length: 15; size: NA; D: TRBD2; CDR3: CASSRWRQSGGALIF; DNA: TGTGCCAGCAGCCGTTGGAGGCAGAGCGGGGGGGCGTTAATCTTC
V: TRBV7-3; J: TRBJ2-5; length: 15; size: NA; D: TRBD2; CDR3: CASGLAGGLQETQYF; DNA: TGTGCCAGCGGACTAGCGGGAGGCCTACAAGAGACCCAGTACTTC
V: TRBV18; J: TRBJ2-7; length: 12; size: NA; D: NA; CDR3: CASSLAQREQYF; DNA: TGTGCCAGCTCACTAGCCCAGCGCGAGCAGTACTTC
V: TRBV19; J: TRBJ1-2; length: 13; size: NA; D: TRBD1; CDR3: CASSMATGEVYTF; DNA: TGTGCCAGTAGTATGGCAACAGGGGAAGTCTACACCTTC
V: TRBV9; J: TRBJ2-2; length: 19; size: NA; D: NA; CDR3: CASSVALTGGFTNTGELFF; DNA: TGTGCCAGCAGCGTAGCTCTTACAGGCGGCTTTACGAACACCGGGGAGCTGTTTTTT
V: TRBV9; J: TRBJ1-4; length: 15; size: NA; D: TRBD1; CDR3: CASSGDRERGEKLFF; DNA: TGTGCCAGCAGCGGGGACAGGGAGAGGGGTGAAAAACTGTTTTTT
V: TRBV7-8; J: TRBJ1-2; length: 16; size: once; D: NA; CDR3: CASSLASGILGYGYTF; DNA: TGTGCCAGCAGCTTGGCGAGCGGGATCTTAGGGTATGGCTACACCTTC
V: TRBV4-1; J: TRBJ2-3; length: 17; size: NA; D: NA; CDR3: CASSQDARGEFTDTQYF; DNA: TGCGCCAGCAGCCAAGACGCTCGCGGGGAGTTCACAGATACGCAGTATTTT